This T cell receptor (beta chain) appears in the sequencing data of a study of shared clonotypes between healthy human individuals. Looked up from germline, CDR1 is SEHNR and CDR2 is FQNEAQ (reference sequence). The CDR3 sequence is 16 residues long. V was pared by 4 bases and J by 0 bases, with 13 bases between. TCRdb's table, derived via immunoSEQ multiplex PCR, lists solely in-frame clones and lacks some. The repertoire has about 1.4 million clones, approximately 96% of them found once; the top ten carry 0.95% to 1.5%. CD45RA-negative memory and CD45RA+ naive subsets were split from the CD4+ cells. The study's findings and limits: Genetic and exposure-history diversity was limited by the few donors. A reduction in generation probabilities was seen for non-shared clonotypes relative to those shared by all four donors. With a handful of donors compared, approximately 5.5% of naive CD4 clonotypes were shared.

This clone was detected once. Its antigen is currently unknown. The TCR originated in a man aged 30 to 39 in good health. The chain employs TRBV7-9 and TRBJ1-3; D is unresolved. The sequenced sample was naive CD4+ T cells sorted from blood. This sample's subset: CD45RA+ positively selected. The CDR3 here is CASSSPRVRSGNTIYF. The DNA for the CDR3 is TGTGCCAGCAGCTCACCCCGAGTCCGCTCTGGAAACACCATATATTTT.